These T cell receptor beta chains were read from a single sample in a study of CD8+ T cells in alopecia areata. Method: immunoSEQ multiplex PCR; TCRdb's copy keeps in-frame clones and lacks some. The sample shows 98,000 or so clones, over 55% of them seen only once. The sample taken for sequencing was NKG2D-low CD8+ T cells sorted from blood. The receptor source for this set is a human donor with alopecia areata. CDR3s include the opening cysteine and the closing phenylalanine or tryptophan. A D gene is named only where the DNA matches it firmly. Only some rows state a clone size, as once, few, many or a class for expanded clones.

-	TRBV29-1	-	TRBJ2-3	TGCAGCGTTGTATCCCCCCGCACAGATACGCAGTATTTT	CSVVSPRTDTQYF
-	TRBV6-5	-	TRBJ2-1	TGTGCCACCGGAGACCAGAGCTACAATGAGCAGTTCTTC	CATGDQSYNEQFF
-	TRBV13	-	TRBJ2-3	TGTGCCAGCAGCTTACTAGTCACAGATACGCAGTATTTT	CASSLLVTDTQYF
-	TRBV4-1	few	TRBJ1-2	TGCGCCAGCAGCATACCCACGGGGCTCTATGGCTACACCTTC	CASSIPTGLYGYTF
TRBD1	TRBV27	-	TRBJ1-2	TGTGCCAGCAGTTTAAACCGCAGGGGGTCCCATGGCTACACCTTC	CASSLNRRGSHGYTF
TRBD1	TRBV13	-	TRBJ1-2	TGTGCCAGCAGCCACCCCGGGACAGGGGCAATTACTAACTATGGCTACACCTTC	CASSHPGTGAITNYGYTF
TRBD2	TRBV4-1	-	TRBJ2-1	TGCGCCAGCAGCCAAGCCACTAGCGGGATGTATAATGAGCAGTTCTTC	CASSQATSGMYNEQFF
-	TRBV5-4	-	TRBJ2-4	TGTGCCAGCAGCTCCGGAGGGGGCTTGGACATTCAGTACTTC	CASSSGGGLDIQYF
TRBD2	TRBV27	-	TRBJ2-5	TGTGCCAGCAGTTTATTGGCGGGAGTCGAAGAGACCCAGTACTTC	CASSLLAGVEETQYF
-	TRBV5-1	once	TRBJ2-2	TGCGCCAGCAGCTTGGTACCCTACACCGGGGAGCTGTTTTTT	CASSLVPYTGELFF
-	TRBV5-1	-	TRBJ2-7	TGCGCCAGCAGGGACGGGGTCGAGCAGTACTTC	CASRDGVEQYF
-	TRBV5-6	-	TRBJ1-5	TGTGCCAGCAGCCCGGGGGTCGGCAATCAGCCCCAGCATTTT	CASSPGVGNQPQHF
TRBD2	TRBV4-1	few	TRBJ2-1	TGCGCCAGCAGCCACGAAACTAGCGGGAGAACGAATGAGCAGTTCTTC	CASSHETSGRTNEQFF
-	TRBV7-8	few	TRBJ2-1	TGTGCCAGCAGCTTCTCGGGCCTGGCCTACAATGAGCAGTTCTTC	CASSFSGLAYNEQFF
-	TRBV28	few	TRBJ2-1	TGTGCCAGCAGCGGTAGGGACAATGAGCAGTTCTTC	CASSGRDNEQFF
-	TRBV7-9	-	TRBJ2-7	TGTGCCAGCAGCTTAGGTGGAGGAACCGAGCAGTACTTC	CASSLGGGTEQYF
-	TRBV2	-	TRBJ2-1	TGTGCCAGCATGGGACTCAATGAGCAGTTCTTC	CASMGLNEQFF
TRBD1	TRBV10-3	-	TRBJ1-4	TGTGCCATCAGTGAAGAGGGGGCAGGTGAAAAACTGTTTTTT	CAISEEGAGEKLFF
-	TRBV6-5	-	TRBJ2-7	TGTGCCAGCAGTTACTTCGGGGACCTATACGAGCAGTACTTC	CASSYFGDLYEQYF
TRBD2	TRBV4-1	-	TRBJ2-7	TGCGCCAGCAGCCAAGGGATAAGCGGGATCTACGAGCAGTACTTC	CASSQGISGIYEQYF
TRBD2	TRBV18	-	TRBJ2-1	TGTGCCAGCTCATCGACTAGCGGGTCTCGGAATGAGCAGTTCTTC	CASSSTSGSRNEQFF
-	TRBV4-1	few	TRBJ1-5	TGCGCCAGCAGCCAAGAGCTGGGAACCAATCAGCCCCAGCATTTT	CASSQELGTNQPQHF
TRBD2	TRBV28	-	TRBJ2-3	TGTGCCGCCCAACGTTGGCGGGAGATTTCAGATACGCAGTATTTT	CAAQRWREISDTQYF
TRBD2	TRBV5-1	-	TRBJ2-2	TGCGCCAGCAGCCAAACCGGCTCTAGCGGGAGTTGGACCGGGGAGCTGTTTTTT	CASSQTGSSGSWTGELFF
-	TRBV7-3	-	TRBJ1-1	TGTGCCAGCAGCTTAATTGGGGGGAACACTGAAGCTTTCTTT	CASSLIGGNTEAFF
TRBD2	TRBV19	-	TRBJ2-3	TGTGCCAGTTCGACGACTAGCGGGAGTTTCGATACGCAGTATTTT	CASSTTSGSFDTQYF
TRBD1	TRBV29-1	-	TRBJ1-1	TGCAGCGTCCAAGGGGGTGACAGGGTTGGCACTGAAGCTTTCTTT	CSVQGGDRVGTEAFF
-	TRBV13	-	TRBJ2-4	TGTGCCAGCAGAATAGGGGGTGGGGGCGCCAAAAACATTCAGTACTTC	CASRIGGGGAKNIQYF
TRBD2	TRBV28	-	TRBJ2-1	TGTGCCAGCAATGCGGGAGGAGGCTACAATGAGCAGTTCTTC	CASNAGGGYNEQFF
TRBD1	TRBV2	-	TRBJ2-1	TGTGCCAGCAAGTACACCGGGACAGGGGGCATGAGTGAGCAGTTCTTC	CASKYTGTGGMSEQFF
-	TRBV4-1	-	TRBJ2-7	TGCGCCAGCAGCCAAGTAATAGGATTCACCTACGAGCAGTACTTC	CASSQVIGFTYEQYF
TRBD2	TRBV6-1	-	TRBJ2-1	TGTGCCAGCAGTGAATTTGGACTAGCGGATTTCTACAATGAGCAGTTCTTC	CASSEFGLADFYNEQFF
-	TRBV27	-	TRBJ1-2	TGTGCCAGCAGTTTGATCGCAGGGGCCCTCTATGGCTACACCTTC	CASSLIAGALYGYTF
-	TRBV28	-	TRBJ2-5	TGTGCCAGCAGTGCAACGGGAGACCAAGAGACCCAGTACTTC	CASSATGDQETQYF
-	TRBV9	few	TRBJ1-1	TGTGCCAGCAGCCGGGCACCGAACACTGAAGCTTTCTTT	CASSRAPNTEAFF
-	TRBV27	once	TRBJ2-7	TGTGCCAGCAGTAACGGGTACGAGCAGTACTTC	CASSNGYEQYF
TRBD2	TRBV7-9	-	TRBJ2-7	TGTGCCAGCAGCTCACCGCTAGCGGGAGTTTACGAGCAGTACTTC	CASSSPLAGVYEQYF
-	TRBV28	-	TRBJ1-5	TGTGCCACCACCCCATTTCCTACAAATCAGCCCCAGCATTTT	CATTPFPTNQPQHF
-	TRBV9	-	TRBJ2-2	TGTGCCAGCAGCGTAGGTACAGCAAGCACCGGGGAGCTGTTTTTT	CASSVGTASTGELFF
TRBD1	TRBV7-9	-	TRBJ1-5	TGTGCCAGCAGCTTAGTGGCAGGGGGCTCAAGCAATCAGCCCCAGCATTTT	CASSLVAGGSSNQPQHF